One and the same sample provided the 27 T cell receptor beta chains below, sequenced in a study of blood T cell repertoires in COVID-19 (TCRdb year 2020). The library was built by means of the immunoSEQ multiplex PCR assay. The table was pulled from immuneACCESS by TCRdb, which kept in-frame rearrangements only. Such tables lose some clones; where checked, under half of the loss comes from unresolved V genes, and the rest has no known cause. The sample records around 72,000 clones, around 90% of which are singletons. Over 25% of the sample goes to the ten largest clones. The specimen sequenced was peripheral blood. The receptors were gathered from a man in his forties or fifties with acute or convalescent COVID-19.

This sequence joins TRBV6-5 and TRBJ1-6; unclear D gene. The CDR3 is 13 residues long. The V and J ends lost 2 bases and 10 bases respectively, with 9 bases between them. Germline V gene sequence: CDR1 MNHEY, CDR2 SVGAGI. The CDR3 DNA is TGTGCCAGCAGTTACAGCGAAGTCTCACCCCTCCACTTT. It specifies CASSYSEVSPLHF.

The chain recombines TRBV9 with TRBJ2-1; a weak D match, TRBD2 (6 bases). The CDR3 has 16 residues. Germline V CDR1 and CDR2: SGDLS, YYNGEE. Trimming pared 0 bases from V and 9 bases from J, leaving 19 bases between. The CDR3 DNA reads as TGTGCCAGCAGCGTAGCTCACTTGGAGGGGAGCGTTGAGCAGTTCTTC. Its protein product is CASSVAHLEGSVEQFF. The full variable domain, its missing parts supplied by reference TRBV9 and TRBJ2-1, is DSGVTQTPKHLITATGQRVTLRCSPRSGDLSVYWYQQSLDQGLQFLIQYYNGEERAKGNILERFSAQQFPDLHSELNLSSLELGDSALYFCASSVAHLEGSVEQFFGPGTRLTVL.

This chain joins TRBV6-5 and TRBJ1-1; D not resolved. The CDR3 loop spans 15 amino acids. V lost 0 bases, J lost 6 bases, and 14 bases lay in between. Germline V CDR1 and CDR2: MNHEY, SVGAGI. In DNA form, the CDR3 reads TGTGCCAGCAGTTACTCCACTTTCGACGGGTCTGAAGCTTTCTTT. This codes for CASSYSTFDGSEAFF.

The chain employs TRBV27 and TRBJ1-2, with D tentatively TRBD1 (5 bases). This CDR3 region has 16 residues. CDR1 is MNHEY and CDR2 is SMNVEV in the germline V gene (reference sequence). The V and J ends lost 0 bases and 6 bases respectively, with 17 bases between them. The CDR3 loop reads CASSLSPRGGVHGYTF. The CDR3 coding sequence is TGTGCCAGCAGTTTATCGCCCCGGGGGGGTGTCCATGGCTACACCTTC.

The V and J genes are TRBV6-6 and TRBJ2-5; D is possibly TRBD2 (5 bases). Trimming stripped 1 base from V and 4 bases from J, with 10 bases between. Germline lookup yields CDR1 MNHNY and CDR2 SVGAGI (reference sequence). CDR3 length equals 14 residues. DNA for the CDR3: TGTGCCAGCAGTTACTTGGAGGTATCAGAGACCCAGTACTTC. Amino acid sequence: CASSYLEVSETQYF.

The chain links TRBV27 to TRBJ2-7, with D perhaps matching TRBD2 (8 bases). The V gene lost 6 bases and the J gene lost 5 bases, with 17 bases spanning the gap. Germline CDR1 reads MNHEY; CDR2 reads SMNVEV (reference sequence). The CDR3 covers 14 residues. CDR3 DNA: TGTGCCAGCAGACCGGGGGGGACAGCGGACGAGCAGTACTTC. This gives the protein CASRPGGTADEQYF.

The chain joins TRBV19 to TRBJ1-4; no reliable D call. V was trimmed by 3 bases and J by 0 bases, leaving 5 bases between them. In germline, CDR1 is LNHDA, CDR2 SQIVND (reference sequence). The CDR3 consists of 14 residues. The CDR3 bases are TGTGCCAGTAGTATTCAGTCAACTAATGAAAAACTGTTTTTT. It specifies CASSIQSTNEKLFF. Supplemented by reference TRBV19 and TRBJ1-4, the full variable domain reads DGGITQSPKYLFRKEGQNVTLSCEQNLNHDAMYWYRQDPGQGLRLIYYSQIVNDFQKGDIAEGYSVSREKKESFPLTVTSAQKNPTAFYLCASSIQSTNEKLFFGSGTQLSVL.

CDR3 sequence reads: CASTNSVTNTGELFF. The CDR3 coding sequence is TGTGCCAGCACCAACTCGGTCACTAACACCGGGGAGCTGTTTTTT. The V gene is TRBV6-4, the J gene TRBJ2-2, with D uncertain. CDR1 MRHNA and CDR2 SNTAGT come from the germline V gene. Trimming stripped 7 bases from V and 2 bases from J, with 14 bases between. CDR3 length: 15 residues.

As DNA, the CDR3 is TGTGCCAGCAGCCTGGGACAGGGGTTGGGTTACGAGCAGTACTTC. Translating gives CASSLGQGLGYEQYF. This sequence joins TRBV6-5 and TRBJ2-7; 10 nucleotides line up with TRBD1. With V trimmed by 6 bases and J by 4 bases, 9 bases remained unmatched. Per the germline V gene, CDR1 is MNHEY and CDR2 is SVGAGI. The CDR3 sequence is 15 residues long.

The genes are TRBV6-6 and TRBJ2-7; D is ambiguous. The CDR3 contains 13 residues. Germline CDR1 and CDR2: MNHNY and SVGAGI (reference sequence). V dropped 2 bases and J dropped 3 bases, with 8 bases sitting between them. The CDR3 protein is CASSYAQYYEQYF. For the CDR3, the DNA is TGTGCCAGCAGTTACGCACAGTACTACGAGCAGTACTTC.

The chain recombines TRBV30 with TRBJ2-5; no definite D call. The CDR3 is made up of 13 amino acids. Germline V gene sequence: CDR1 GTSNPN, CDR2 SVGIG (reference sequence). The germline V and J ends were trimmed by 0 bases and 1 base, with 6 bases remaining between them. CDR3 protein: CAWSVSSQETQYF. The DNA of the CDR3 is TGTGCCTGGAGTGTTAGCAGCCAAGAGACCCAGTACTTC. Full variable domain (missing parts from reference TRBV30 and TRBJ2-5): SQTIHQWPATLVQPVGSPLSLECTVEGTSNPNLYWYRQAAGRGLQLLFYSVGIGQISSEVPQNLSASRPQDRQFILSSKKLLLSDSGFYLCAWSVSSQETQYFGPGTRLLVL.

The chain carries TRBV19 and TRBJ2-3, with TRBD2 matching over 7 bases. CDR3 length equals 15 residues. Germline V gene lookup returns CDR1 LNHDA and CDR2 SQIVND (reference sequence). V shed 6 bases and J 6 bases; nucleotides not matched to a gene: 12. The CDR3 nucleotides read TGTGCCAGTAGGCTAAAGGGAGGGATTGGGGATACGCAGTATTTT. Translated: CASRLKGGIGDTQYF.

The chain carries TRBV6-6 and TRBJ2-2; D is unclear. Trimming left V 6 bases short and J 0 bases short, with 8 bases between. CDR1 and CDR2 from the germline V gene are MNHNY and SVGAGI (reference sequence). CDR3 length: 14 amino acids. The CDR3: CASRTSTNTGELFF. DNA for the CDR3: TGTGCCAGCAGGACATCAACGAACACCGGGGAGCTGTTTTTT.

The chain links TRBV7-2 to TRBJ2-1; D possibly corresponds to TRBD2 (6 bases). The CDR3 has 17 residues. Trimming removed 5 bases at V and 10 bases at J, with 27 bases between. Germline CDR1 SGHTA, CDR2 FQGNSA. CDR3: CASSPDPLYPSGREQFF. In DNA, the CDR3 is TGTGCCAGCAGCCCAGACCCCTTATACCCATCGGGGAGGGAGCAGTTCTTC.

This chain's CDR3 is CASSRDRPPSGANVLTF. DNA of the CDR3: TGTGCCAGCAGCCGGGACAGACCTCCCTCTGGGGCCAACGTCCTGACTTTC. V gene TRBV6-2 or TRBV6-3 combines with J gene TRBJ2-6; 7 nucleotides align to TRBD1. J gave up 0 bases and V 6 bases, and 8 bases lay outside the gene matches. Germline CDR1 and CDR2: MNHEY and SVGEGT. This CDR3 comprises 17 residues.

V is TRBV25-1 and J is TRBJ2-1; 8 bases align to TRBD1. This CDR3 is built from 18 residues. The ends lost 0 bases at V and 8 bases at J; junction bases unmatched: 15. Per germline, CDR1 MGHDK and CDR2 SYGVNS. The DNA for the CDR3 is TGTGCCAGCAGTGAATATGAGACAGGGGCATATGTGGGAGATGAGCAGTTCTTC. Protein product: CASSEYETGAYVGDEQFF.

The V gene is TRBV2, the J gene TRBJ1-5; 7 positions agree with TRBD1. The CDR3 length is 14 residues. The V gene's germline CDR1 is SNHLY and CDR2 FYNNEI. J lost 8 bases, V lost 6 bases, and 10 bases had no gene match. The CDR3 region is CASSVTGAGEPQHF. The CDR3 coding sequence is TGTGCCAGCAGCGTTACAGGGGCCGGAGAGCCCCAGCATTTT.

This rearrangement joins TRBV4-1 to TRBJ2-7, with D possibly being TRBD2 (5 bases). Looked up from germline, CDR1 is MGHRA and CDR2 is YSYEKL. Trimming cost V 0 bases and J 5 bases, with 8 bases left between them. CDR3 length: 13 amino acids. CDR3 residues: CASSQEEGNEQYF. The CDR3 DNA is TGCGCCAGCAGCCAAGAAGAGGGTAACGAGCAGTACTTC.

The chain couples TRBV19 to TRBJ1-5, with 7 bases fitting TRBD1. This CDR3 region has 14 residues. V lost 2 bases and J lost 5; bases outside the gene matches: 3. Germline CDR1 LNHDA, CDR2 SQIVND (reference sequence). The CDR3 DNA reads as TGTGCCAGTAGTATAATAGGGGGCTATCAGCCCCAGCATTTT. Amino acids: CASSIIGGYQPQHF.

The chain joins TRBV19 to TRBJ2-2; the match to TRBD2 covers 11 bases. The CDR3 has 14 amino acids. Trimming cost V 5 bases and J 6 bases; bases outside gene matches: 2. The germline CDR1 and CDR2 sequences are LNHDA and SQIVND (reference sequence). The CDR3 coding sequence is TGTGCCAGTAGTCCTAGCGGGGGGTCCGGGGAGCTGTTTTTT. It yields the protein CASSPSGGSGELFF.

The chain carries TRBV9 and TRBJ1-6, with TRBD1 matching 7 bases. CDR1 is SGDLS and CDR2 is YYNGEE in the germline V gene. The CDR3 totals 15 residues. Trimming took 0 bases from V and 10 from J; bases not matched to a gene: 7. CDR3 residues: CASSVGPGGNSPLHF. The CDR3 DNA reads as TGTGCCAGCAGCGTAGGTCCAGGGGGTAACTCACCCCTCCACTTT.

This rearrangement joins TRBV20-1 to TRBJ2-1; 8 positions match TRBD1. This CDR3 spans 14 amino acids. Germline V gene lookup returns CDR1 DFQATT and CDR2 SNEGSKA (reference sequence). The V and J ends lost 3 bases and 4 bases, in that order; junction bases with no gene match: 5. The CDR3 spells CSASGTGLYNEQFF. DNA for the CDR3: TGCAGTGCTAGTGGGACAGGACTTTACAATGAGCAGTTCTTC.

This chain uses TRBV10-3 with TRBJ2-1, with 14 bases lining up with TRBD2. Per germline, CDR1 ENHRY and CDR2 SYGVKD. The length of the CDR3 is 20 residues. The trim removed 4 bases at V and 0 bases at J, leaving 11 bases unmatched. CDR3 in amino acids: CAISGTSGTSGGTSYNEQFF. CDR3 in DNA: TGTGCCATCAGTGGGACCTCCGGGACTAGCGGGGGTACCTCCTACAATGAGCAGTTCTTC.

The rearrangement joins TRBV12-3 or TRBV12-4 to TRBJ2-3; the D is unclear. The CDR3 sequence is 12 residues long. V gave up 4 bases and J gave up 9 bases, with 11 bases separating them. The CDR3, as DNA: TGTGCCAGCAGTTGGTCGAGAGGCACGCAGTATTTT. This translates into CASSWSRGTQYF.

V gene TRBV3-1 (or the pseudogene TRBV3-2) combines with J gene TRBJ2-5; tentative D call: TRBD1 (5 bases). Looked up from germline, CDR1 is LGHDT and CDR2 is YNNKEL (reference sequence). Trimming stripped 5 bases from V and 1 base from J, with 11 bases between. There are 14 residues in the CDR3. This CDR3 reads CASSSDSTQETQYF. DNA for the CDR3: TGTGCCAGCAGCTCAGACAGTACCCAAGAGACCCAGTACTTC.

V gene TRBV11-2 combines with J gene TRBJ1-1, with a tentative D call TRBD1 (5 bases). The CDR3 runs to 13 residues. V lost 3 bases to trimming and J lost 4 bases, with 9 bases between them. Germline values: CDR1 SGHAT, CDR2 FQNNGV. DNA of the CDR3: TGTGCCAGCAGCTTGCAGGGTAGCACTGAAGCTTTCTTT. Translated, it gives CASSLQGSTEAFF.

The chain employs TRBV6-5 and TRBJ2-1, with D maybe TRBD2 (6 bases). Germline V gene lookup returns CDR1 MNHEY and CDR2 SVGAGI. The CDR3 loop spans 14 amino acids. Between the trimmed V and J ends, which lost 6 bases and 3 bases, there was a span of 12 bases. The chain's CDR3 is CASRDLGGYNEQFF. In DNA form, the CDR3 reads TGTGCCAGCAGAGACCTGGGGGGCTACAATGAGCAGTTCTTC.